Sequencing of this TCR beta chain was carried out in a study of blood T cell repertoires in COVID-19. Study at large: Sources were T cells, B-cell-depleted T cells, or PBMCs; the material itself was cDNA or gDNA.

Only in-frame clones appear in the TCRdb table, and some are missing; sequencing was by immunoSEQ multiplex PCR. The sample records 170,000 or so clones, about 85% being singletons. Before being deemed recovered, Cohort 3 donors had two negative PCRs, clearance, or symptom resolution. Trimming removed 6 bases from V and 3 bases from J; junction bases left unmatched: 7. The germline CDR1 and CDR2 sequences are SQVTM and ANQGSEA. This CDR3 is 13 amino acids long. This TCR came from a man aged 35 to 55 who had recovered from COVID-19. This chain links TRBV29-1 with TRBJ2-7, with 8 nucleotides matching TRBD1. Sequenced sample: PBMCs or T cells enriched from blood (not recorded which). CDR3: CSVLRTGNYEQYF. In DNA form, the CDR3 reads TGCAGCGTCCTTAGGACAGGGAACTACGAGCAGTACTTC.